Listed here is a single T cell receptor (beta chain). These data come from a study of blood T cell repertoires in COVID-19. Study-wide context: Acute-phase and convalescent COVID-19 samples originated in the United States, Italy and Spain. T cells, B-cell-depleted T cells, or PBMCs provided the cDNA or gDNA that served as material.

Trimming stripped 1 base from V and 6 bases from J, with 13 bases between. Germline V gene data show CDR1 as WNHNN and CDR2 as SYGVQD (reference sequence). The CDR3 is 15 amino acids. Sequenced by immunoSEQ multiplex PCR; TCRdb stores in-frame clones only, minus some. The sample yields under 85,000 clones, approximately 85% seen once. Sequenced material: peripheral blood. The V and J genes are TRBV10-1 and TRBJ2-1; TRBD2 might be the D (5 bases). This sequence was found in an elderly man with acute or convalescent COVID-19. CDR3 sequence: CASSEWLIEGNEQFF. In DNA, the CDR3 is TGCGCCAGCAGTGAGTGGCTGATTGAGGGCAATGAGCAGTTCTTC.